The entry that follows covers one TCR beta chain sequence. The antigen it recognizes is unknown. No base-level quality is on record; no much larger clone is a single base apart. The sample is drawn from a study of OX40 agonist ivuxolimab in advanced cancers. For the study in its entirety: The costimulatory receptor OX40 (CD134) was targeted by ivuxolimab, a fully human IgG2 agonistic monoclonal antibody. Intravenous ivuxolimab was administered to patients every 2 weeks at six dose levels: 0.01, 0.1, 0.3, 1.5, 3 and 10 mg/kg. Among the roughly 50 dose-escalation patients, approximately 20 had hepatocellular carcinoma, roughly 15 melanoma, 9 renal cell carcinoma and 9 head and neck cancer. A male proportion of almost 85% and a mean age of about 60 years, ranging from about 20 to 79, were recorded for the dose-escalation cohort. Prior anti-PD-1, anti-PD-L1 or anti-CTLA-4 therapy was permitted, and 35% to 40% of dose-escalation patients had received checkpoint inhibitors. Partial responses occurred in three dose-escalation patients: two with cutaneous melanoma and one with hepatocellular carcinoma. Peripheral TCRbeta sequencing was intended to test whether TCR sequence diversity was altered and clonal T-cell expansion was caused by ivuxolimab. The paper covers the monotherapy dose-escalation part of the phase I ivuxolimab trial, which included N = 52 patients.

Patients with autoimmune disease history or receiving systemic immunosuppression were excluded from the trial. Peripheral blood for TCR sequencing was collected from all dose cohorts at baseline, on cycle 4 day 1, and on cycle 7 day 1. The samples were taken from a phase I, first-in-human, multicenter, open-label dose-escalation trial of ivuxolimab. Adults with locally advanced or metastatic melanoma, renal cell, hepatocellular, or head and neck squamous cell carcinoma were enrolled in the trial. Before TCR sequencing, CD4+ T cells and CD8+ T cells from peripheral blood were sorted into separate populations. For sequencing of the TCRbeta CDR3 region, genomic DNA was extracted from the sorted cells. TCRbeta CDR3 regions were sequenced using the immunoSEQ Assay. TCRdb holds this immuneACCESS table with in-frame rearrangements only. Some clones are missing; in checked studies, unresolved V genes explain under half, and the rest has no known cause. For this sample there are some 71,000 clones; roughly 84% appear just once. Of the sample, roughly 0.79% falls within the top ten clones.

The study at large found these results: In the 0.1-3.0 mg/kg groups, partial responders had among the lowest normalized peripheral clonal expansion, particularly in CD8+ T cells. On average, CD8+ T cells showed more expanded clones than CD4+ T cells after ivuxolimab. Low levels of normalized T-cell clonal expansion were also shown by some nonresponding patients. The antigen specificity of the peripheral T cells that underwent clonal expansion was not determined. At doses of 0.1 to 3.0 mg/kg, clonal expansion of both CD4+ and CD8+ T cells in blood was seen between baseline and week 6.

Taken from the germline V gene, the CDR1 and CDR2 loops are MNHEY and SVGAGI. Measured from the cysteine to the phenylalanine, the CDR3 is 13 residues long. Of all the DNA, just the CDR3 is kept, 39 bases in frame from base 1. V loses 6 bases of germline sequence and J loses 9 bases, and the interval between the two ends is 15 bases. The sample consisted of CD4+ or CD8+ T cells sorted from blood, taken in a trial of the OX40 agonist ivuxolimab. The V and J genes are TRBV6-5 and TRBJ1-5; the D gene remains uncertain. The receptor's source is an adult with an advanced solid tumor such as melanoma, head and neck, liver or kidney cancer. The sequenced DNA: TGTGCCAGCAGCCGCGAGCTCCGGTCGCCCCAGCATTTT. Its translation reads: CASSRELRSPQHF.